This is a list of T cell receptor beta chains from one sample in a study of cytomegalovirus exposure and HLA in healthy donors. Only in-frame clones appear in the TCRdb table, and some are missing; sequencing was by immunoSEQ multiplex PCR. The sample has about 88,000 clones, approximately 71% seen once. The source material was PBMCs. The source is a woman aged 18-29 years in good health and CMV-seropositive. Both conserved end residues are part of each CDR3. The order of the fields is V gene, clone size, CDR3 length, J gene, D gene, CDR3 protein, CDR3 DNA. D genes are given only for firm matches. The listing skips clone size in some rows; elsewhere it reads once, few, many or a size class.

>TRBV7-2|NA|14|TRBJ2-2|NA
CASSLASNTGELFF
TGTGCCAGCAGCTTAGCGTCAAACACCGGGGAGCTGTTTTTT
>TRBV28|NA|15|TRBJ1-2|NA
CASSVNRAGAYGYTF
TGTGCCAGCAGTGTCAACAGGGCCGGGGCCTATGGCTACACCTTC
>TRBV27|NA|13|TRBJ2-7|NA
CASSLSGAYEQYF
TGTGCCAGCAGTTTAAGCGGTGCCTACGAGCAGTACTTC
>TRBV6-1|NA|15|TRBJ1-1|TRBD1
CASSAHGTGRTEAFF
TGTGCCAGCAGCGCCCACGGGACAGGGAGGACTGAAGCTTTCTTT
>TRBV6-5|NA|15|TRBJ1-4|NA
CASSYSEQSNEKLFF
TGTGCCAGCAGTTACTCGGAACAGAGTAATGAAAAACTGTTTTTT
>TRBV11-2|NA|15|TRBJ2-7|TRBD1
CASRMDDRGQYEQYF
TGTGCCAGCAGGATGGACGACAGGGGGCAATACGAGCAGTACTTC
>TRBV5-4|NA|12|TRBJ1-3|NA
CASSQAGNTIYF
TGTGCCAGCAGCCAGGCTGGAAACACCATATATTTT
>TRBV5-1|NA|15|TRBJ2-5|NA
CASSSPGGQGETQYF
TGCGCCAGCAGCTCCCCCGGGGGGCAGGGAGAGACCCAGTACTTC
>TRBV4-3|NA|18|TRBJ2-3|TRBD2
CASSRTLLTSGSSDTQYF
TGCGCCAGCAGCCGTACCCTATTGACTAGCGGGAGCTCAGATACGCAGTATTTT
>TRBV7-2|once|15|TRBJ2-7|TRBD2
CASSLGVAGRYEQYF
TGTGCCAGCAGCTTAGGTGTAGCGGGACGGTACGAGCAGTACTTC
>TRBV19|NA|16|TRBJ1-5|TRBD1
CASRMTGTFGNQPQHF
TGTGCCAGTAGGATGACAGGGACGTTCGGCAATCAGCCCCAGCATTTT
>TRBV19|NA|17|TRBJ1-1|TRBD1
CASSIKRGRWTGPEAFF
TGTGCCAGTAGTATAAAACGCGGGAGGTGGACAGGCCCTGAAGCTTTCTTT
>TRBV6-1|once|15|TRBJ2-1|TRBD1
CASSPPGQGRNEQFF
TGTGCCAGCAGTCCTCCGGGACAGGGTCGGAATGAGCAGTTCTTC
>TRBV7-6|NA|14|TRBJ1-6|TRBD1
CASSPSTGNSPLHF
TGTGCCAGCAGCCCGTCGACAGGGAATTCACCCCTCCACTTT
>TRBV30|once|11|TRBJ1-2|NA
CAWDSLGGYTF
TGTGCCTGGGATTCTTTGGGCGGCTACACCTTC
>TRBV4-3|NA|13|TRBJ2-1|NA
CASSQKLINEQFF
TGCGCCAGCAGCCAAAAACTGATCAATGAGCAGTTCTTC
>TRBV5-1|NA|16|TRBJ1-5|TRBD1
CASSLGDRDNGQPQHF
TGCGCCAGCAGCTTGGGGGACAGGGACAACGGACAGCCCCAGCATTTT